The 19 T cell receptor beta chains below come from one sample, sequenced in a study of blood T cell repertoires in COVID-19. TCRdb's copy holds only in-frame clones and misses some; the assay was immunoSEQ multiplex PCR. The table includes approximately 36,000 clones, approximately 90% detected once. Sequencing was done on a sample of peripheral blood. The receptors originated from a human donor in a cohort sampled during active COVID-19.

The V and J genes are TRBV4-1 and TRBJ2-1, with a possible D match to TRBD2 (5 bases). The germline CDR1 and CDR2 sequences are MGHRA and YSYEKL. This CDR3 region has 16 residues. The V gene lost 1 base and the J gene lost 6 bases, with 16 bases spanning the gap. The CDR3 DNA reads as TGCGCCAGCAGCCAAGGGGCCCTACCGAGGGCCAATGAGCAGTTCTTC. Protein product: CASSQGALPRANEQFF.

This chain connects TRBV10-3 to TRBJ1-6, with a possible D match to TRBD1 (6 bases). V was clipped by 3 bases and J by 0 bases, with 12 bases between them. Germline CDR1 and CDR2: ENHRY and SYGVKD. CDR3 length equals 17 residues. CDR3 DNA: TGTGCCATCAGTGACCAGGGGATGAGCTCCTATAATTCACCCCTCCACTTT. Protein sequence: CAISDQGMSSYNSPLHF.

The chain couples TRBV5-1 to TRBJ2-2, with 10 bases fitting TRBD1. Germline V CDR1 and CDR2: SGHRS, YFSETQ. This CDR3 comprises 15 residues. V lost 2 bases and J lost 5; bases outside the gene matches: 3. CDR3 amino acids: CASSFRQGATGELFF. In nucleotides, the CDR3 is TGCGCCAGCAGCTTCCGACAGGGGGCTACCGGGGAGCTGTTTTTT.

The table lists this clone with a few counts. The chain combines TRBV12-3 or TRBV12-4 with TRBJ1-6; D is ambiguous. The length of the CDR3 is 12 residues. The V end lost 5 bases, the J end lost 7 bases, and 6 bases lay between the germline ends. CDR3 loop: CASSGENSPLHF. The CDR3 DNA is TGTGCCAGCAGTGGGGAGAATTCACCCCTCCACTTT.

The gene calls are TRBV27 and TRBJ2-3; 10 bases agree with TRBD1. V shed 6 bases, J shed 4 bases, and the junction held 7 bases outside the gene matches. The CDR3 runs 15 residues. Germline CDR1 MNHEY, CDR2 SMNVEV (reference sequence). Here the CDR3 reads CASRPGTGAPDTQYF. CDR3 nucleotides: TGTGCCAGCAGACCCGGGACAGGGGCCCCAGATACGCAGTATTTT.

The count of this clone is one. V is TRBV4-1 and J is TRBJ2-1; TRBD1 matches at 9 bases. The CDR3 runs 17 residues. The V gene's germline CDR1 is MGHRA and CDR2 YSYEKL. After removal of 4 bases from V and 0 bases from J, the junction contained 7 bases not matched to a gene. For the CDR3, the DNA is TGCGCCAGCAGCCCTCGCGGGACAGGGAGCTCCTACAATGAGCAGTTCTTC. This encodes CASSPRGTGSSYNEQFF.

The genes are TRBV11-2 and TRBJ1-4; D is perhaps TRBD1 (6 bases). V was shortened by 4 bases and J by 7 bases, with 19 bases between the two germline ends. From germline, CDR1 is SGHAT and CDR2 FQNNGV. The CDR3 loop spans 16 amino acids. This CDR3 is CASSSRDRTRGEKLFF. The CDR3 coding sequence is TGTGCCAGCAGCTCCCGAGACAGGACCCGCGGTGAAAAACTGTTTTTT.

The rearrangement links TRBV29-1 to TRBJ1-1; D ambiguous. This CDR3 has 13 amino acids. Germline V gene data show CDR1 as SQVTM and CDR2 as ANQGSEA. Trimming removed 5 bases at V and 4 bases at J, with 14 bases between. CDR3 sequence: CSVLGAGFTEAFF. The CDR3 DNA follows: TGCAGCGTTCTGGGTGCGGGGTTCACTGAAGCTTTCTTT.

This chain links TRBV19 with TRBJ1-5, with D possibly TRBD1 on 5 matching bases. The V and J ends lost 3 bases and 6 bases respectively, with 9 bases between them. Per the germline V gene, CDR1 is LNHDA and CDR2 is SQIVND (reference sequence). The CDR3 is 13 residues long. CDR3 sequence (DNA): TGTGCCAGTAGTATTTGGGGGGGTCAGCCCCAGCATTTT. Translating it yields CASSIWGGQPQHF.

J is TRBJ1-6 and V is TRBV7-8, with D possibly TRBD1 on 6 matching bases. This CDR3 comprises 15 residues. With 8 bases removed from V and 2 bases from J, the gap between germline ends came to 13 bases. Germline CDR1 reads SGHVS; CDR2 reads FQNEAQ. The CDR3 DNA reads TGTGCCAGCTCCCCAGAGGGGGCCTATAATTCACCCCTCCACTTT. This translates into CASSPEGAYNSPLHF.

The chain joins TRBV2 to TRBJ1-5; D is unresolved. CDR1 is SNHLY and CDR2 is FYNNEI in the germline V gene. The CDR3 loop spans 16 amino acids. V lost 3 bases and J 2 bases, leaving 14 bases between the germline ends. Here the CDR3 DNA reads TGTGCCAGCAGTGATAACCGCCCCCGAGGCAATCAGCCCCAGCATTTT. It specifies CASSDNRPRGNQPQHF.

J is TRBJ2-7 and V is TRBV30, with 8 bases matching TRBD1. Unmatched junction bases numbered 4, after V lost 5 bases and J lost 1 base. The germline V gene encodes CDR1 GTSNPN and CDR2 SVGIG (reference sequence). CDR3 length: 13 residues. CDR3 nucleotides: TGTGCCTGGGGCAGGGGGCTATCCTACGAGCAGTACTTC. The encoded protein is CAWGRGLSYEQYF.

This clone was counted a single time. In nucleotides, the CDR3 is TGTGCCAGCAGCTTCGCGGGGTTCTATGGCTACACCTTC. Protein sequence: CASSFAGFYGYTF. The V and J genes are TRBV11-2 and TRBJ1-2; D gene unclear. V lost 3 bases and J lost 4, with 9 bases in between. Germline V gene sequence: CDR1 SGHAT, CDR2 FQNNGV. CDR3 length: 13 amino acids.

The J gene is TRBJ1-1, the V gene TRBV2; maybe TRBD1 (5 bases). The CDR3 extends over 14 amino acids. Germline CDR1 and CDR2: SNHLY and FYNNEI. V lost 8 bases to trimming and J lost 0 bases, with 13 bases between them. The CDR3 region is CASHPGQLNTEAFF. The CDR3 DNA sequence: TGTGCCAGCCACCCAGGGCAGTTGAACACTGAAGCTTTCTTT.

This clone was recorded once. CDR3 DNA: TGTGCCAGCAGAGCGGGGGGCAGCTCCTACAATGAGCAGTTCTTC. Amino acids: CASRAGGSSYNEQFF. The chain joins TRBV27 to TRBJ2-1; 9 positions agree with TRBD2. The trim removed 6 bases at V and 0 bases at J, leaving 3 bases unmatched. The CDR3 consists of 15 residues. CDR1 is MNHEY and CDR2 is SMNVEV in the germline V gene (reference sequence).

This chain uses TRBV10-3 with TRBJ2-3; D is perhaps TRBD2 (7 bases). V was pared by 7 bases and J by 4 bases, with 15 bases between. Germline V gives CDR1 ENHRY, CDR2 SYGVKD. This CDR3 spans 14 amino acids. This CDR3 is CAITTPGGSDTQYF. CDR3 nucleotide sequence: TGTGCCATCACCACCCCGGGGGGCTCAGATACGCAGTATTTT.

V usage is TRBV12-3 or TRBV12-4 and J usage is TRBJ2-1; tentatively, D is TRBD2 (5 bases). The CDR3 sequence is 12 residues long. V dropped 6 bases and J dropped 7 bases, with 10 bases sitting between them. The CDR3 sequence: CASSHGGNEQFF. In DNA, the CDR3 is TGTGCCAGCAGCCATGGAGGTAATGAGCAGTTCTTC.

The chain carries TRBV5-1 and TRBJ2-5, with 11 bases aligning to TRBD2. Per the germline V gene, CDR1 is SGHRS and CDR2 is YFSETQ. The CDR3 length is 16 residues. J gave up 2 bases and V 0 bases, and 3 bases lay outside the gene matches. The CDR3, as DNA: TGCGCCAGCAGCTTGGCGTCTAGCGGGGGGCAAGAGACCCAGTACTTC. Translating gives CASSLASSGGQETQYF.

The chain recombines TRBV5-6 with TRBJ1-1; 7 bases align to TRBD1. With 5 bases clipped from V and 6 bases from J, the junction kept 13 bases outside the gene matches. Germline V gives CDR1 SGHDT, CDR2 YYEEEE. The CDR3 consists of 15 residues. This CDR3 reads CASRYWQGGLSEAFF. CDR3 DNA sequence: TGTGCCAGCAGGTATTGGCAGGGGGGCTTGTCTGAAGCTTTCTTT.